The 17 T cell receptor beta chains below come from one sample, sequenced in a study of cytotoxic CD8 clonotypes in ibrutinib-treated CLL. Using immunoSEQ multiplex PCR, the repertoire was profiled, and TCRdb retains in-frame clones only, with some absent. The sample records 85,000 or so clones, about four fifths being singletons. The source was PBMCs, collected after 12 months of ibrutinib treatment. Receptors were obtained from a human donor with chronic lymphocytic leukemia.

The rearrangement joins TRBV9 to TRBJ2-3, with 7 bases matching TRBD1. With 4 bases clipped from V and 1 base from J, the junction kept 6 bases outside the gene matches. Germline V lookup: CDR1 SGDLS, CDR2 YYNGEE. CDR3 length equals 15 residues. The CDR3 bases are TGTGCCAGCAGCTGGACAGGTGAAGGCACAGATACGCAGTATTTT. Its translation is CASSWTGEGTDTQYF.

The V and J genes are TRBV7-2 and TRBJ2-3; the match to TRBD2 covers 9 bases. The CDR3 has 15 amino acids. Looked up from germline, CDR1 is SGHTA and CDR2 is FQGNSA. Germline trimming cut 3 bases from V and 4 bases from J; bases unmatched to any gene: 5. CDR3 residues: CASSFAGGWADTQYF. In DNA, the CDR3 is TGTGCCAGCAGCTTCGCGGGAGGGTGGGCAGATACGCAGTATTTT.

The chain has TRBV18 and TRBJ2-3; D remains ambiguous. Germline-derived CDR1 and CDR2 are KGHSH and LQKENI. Trimming pared 8 bases from V and 2 bases from J, leaving 8 bases between. CDR3 length: 12 amino acids. CDR3: CASHPDTDTQYF. The CDR3 DNA follows: TGTGCCAGCCACCCCGACACAGATACGCAGTATTTT.

The chain employs TRBV27 and TRBJ2-5, with D hard to call. Trimming stripped 0 bases from V and 4 bases from J, with 12 bases between. Germline CDR1 MNHEY, CDR2 SMNVEV (reference sequence). CDR3 length: 15 amino acids. As DNA, the CDR3 is TGTGCCAGCAGTTTATCCCCTCGCGACCCAGAGACCCAGTACTTC. Translated, it gives CASSLSPRDPETQYF.

This chain uses TRBV5-5 with TRBJ2-4; D is ambiguous. Trimming took 4 bases from V and 2 from J, leaving 10 bases between them. CDR1 SGHKS and CDR2 YYEKEE come from the germline V gene (reference sequence). The CDR3 contains 14 residues. The chain's CDR3 is CASSPWGSKNIQYF. The CDR3 DNA is TGTGCCAGCAGCCCATGGGGATCCAAAAACATTCAGTACTTC.

The chain links TRBV11-2 to TRBJ1-5; TRBD1 aligns across 8 bases. Per germline, CDR1 SGHAT and CDR2 FQNNGV. The CDR3 length is 15 residues. Trimming at V came to 4 bases and at J to 7 bases, leaving 9 bases not matched to a gene. CDR3 protein: CASSSQGAPGQPQHF. Written as DNA, the CDR3 is TGTGCCAGCAGCTCCCAGGGGGCCCCGGGACAGCCCCAGCATTTT.

The chain employs TRBV5-4 and TRBJ1-2, with 7 bases aligning to TRBD1. This CDR3 is built from 14 residues. Germline CDR1 is SGHNT and CDR2 is YYREEE (reference sequence). With V trimmed by 0 bases and J by 7 bases, 6 bases remained unmatched. The CDR3 loop is CASSLADRVAGYTF. CDR3 DNA sequence: TGTGCCAGCAGCTTGGCCGACAGGGTGGCTGGCTACACCTTC.

There are a few counts of this clone. This chain joins TRBV6-6 and TRBJ2-6; a weak D match, TRBD2 (6 bases). Germline values: CDR1 MNHNY, CDR2 SVGAGI (reference sequence). The CDR3 covers 14 residues. Trimming took 6 bases from V and 1 from J, leaving 7 bases between them. CDR3 in amino acids: CASREGSGANVLTF. As DNA, the CDR3 is TGTGCCAGCAGGGAGGGGTCTGGGGCCAACGTCCTGACTTTC.

This clone has a handful of counts. The chain recombines TRBV9 with TRBJ2-5, with TRBD2 as a possible D gene (5 bases). This CDR3 comprises 15 residues. CDR1 and CDR2 from the germline V gene are SGDLS and YYNGEE. Trimming left V 0 bases short and J 5 bases short, with 14 bases between. CDR3 DNA: TGTGCCAGCAGCGTAGCCCCTAACCGCGGGGAGACCCAGTACTTC. This encodes CASSVAPNRGETQYF.

This sequence joins TRBV7-9 and TRBJ1-2; D uncertain. V lost 6 bases and J lost 2, with 7 bases in between. Germline lookup yields CDR1 SEHNR and CDR2 FQNEAQ (reference sequence). The CDR3 covers 12 residues. The CDR3 loop is CASRRENYGYTF. As DNA, the CDR3 is TGTGCCAGCAGGAGGGAGAACTATGGCTACACCTTC.

This clone was seen more than once but under ten times. CDR3 sequence reads: CASSQGRVGREQYF. In nucleotides, the CDR3 is TGTGCCAGCAGCCAGGGACGGGTCGGGCGTGAGCAGTACTTC. The chain joins TRBV7-9 to TRBJ2-7, with D possibly being TRBD1 or TRBD2 (5 bases each). Germline V CDR1 and CDR2: SEHNR, FQNEAQ (reference sequence). The CDR3 contains 14 residues. Trimming stripped 5 bases from V and 7 bases from J, with 18 bases between.

DNA for the CDR3: TGTGCCAGCAGTTACTGGGTGTTGGCACCCCTCCACTTT. Its protein is CASSYWVLAPLHF. The chain is built from TRBV6-5 and TRBJ1-6; D call uncertain. The CDR3 has 13 amino acids. Germline V gene sequence: CDR1 MNHEY, CDR2 SVGAGI. V was pared by 1 base and J by 11 bases, with 9 bases between.

This chain links TRBV2 with TRBJ2-7; possible D gene TRBD1, 5 bases. Germline V lookup: CDR1 SNHLY, CDR2 FYNNEI. The CDR3 contains 15 residues. V dropped 0 bases and J dropped 0 bases, with 9 bases sitting between them. DNA for the CDR3: TGTGCCAGCAGTGAAGCGGGGCGCGGCTCCTACGAGCAGTACTTC. Translating gives CASSEAGRGSYEQYF.

The chain couples TRBV7-2 to TRBJ1-1, with 8 bases that match TRBD1. The CDR3 totals 14 residues. Trimming cost V 6 bases and J 0 bases; bases outside gene matches: 3. Per the germline V gene, CDR1 is SGHTA and CDR2 is FQGNSA. DNA of the CDR3: TGTGCCAGCAGTCCGGGACAGGTGAACACTGAAGCTTTCTTT. Its protein product is CASSPGQVNTEAFF.

This clone appeared once. The chain recombines TRBV6-6 with TRBJ2-7; 7 nucleotides align to TRBD2. Losses at the gene ends were 2 bases for V and 3 bases for J; bases not matched to a gene: 7. This CDR3 has 15 amino acids. Germline CDR1 and CDR2: MNHNY and SVGAGI (reference sequence). This chain's CDR3 is CASSYMSSGLYEQYF. The CDR3, as DNA: TGTGCCAGCAGTTACATGTCTAGCGGCCTCTACGAGCAGTACTTC.

The chain has TRBV27 and TRBJ1-1; D gene ambiguous. Germline V CDR1 and CDR2: MNHEY, SMNVEV (reference sequence). Trimming cost V 1 base and J 7 bases, with 13 bases left between them. The CDR3 is 14 residues long. The CDR3 sequence: CASSLYVGKGEAFF. The CDR3 region has the DNA TGTGCCAGCAGTTTATATGTGGGGAAGGGTGAAGCTTTCTTT.

The gene calls are TRBV20-1 and TRBJ1-1, with D unclear. The CDR3 is made up of 11 amino acids. The germline CDR1 and CDR2 sequences are DFQATT and SNEGSKA (reference sequence). This CDR3 is CSGWRNTEAFF. The CDR3 coding sequence is TGCAGCGGGTGGAGGAACACTGAAGCTTTCTTT.